This T cell receptor (beta chain) is from a study of T cells in Graves' hyperthyroidism and ophthalmopathy. After removal of 7 bases from V and 0 bases from J, the junction contained 9 bases not matched to a gene. This CDR3 is built from 15 residues. Germline V CDR1 and CDR2: MNHNS, SASEGT. Study-wide points: Also found in blood were most expanded thyroid clonotypes above 0.001.

This clonotype was seen ten or more times. The target antigen is unknown. What was amplified from RNA transcripts were TCR beta CDR3 regions. Primed by the HTBI set, a first-round RT-PCR was run on the TCR CDR3. TCRdb analysed the multiplex PCR reads with MiXCR anew, one entry per CDR3 protein. The profile shows about 520,000 distinct CDR3 sequences, 24% of them singletons. The chain recombines TRBV6-1 with TRBJ2-7, with 7 bases fitting TRBD1. Sample: blood. The origin of this receptor is a woman in her twenties or thirties with Graves' ophthalmopathy. In nucleotides, the CDR3 is TGTGCCAGCAACCCCAAGACAGGGAGCTCCTACGAGCAGTACTTC. As protein: CASNPKTGSSYEQYF.